This paragraph covers one T cell receptor (beta chain) sequence. As originally analysed: Estimated nucleated cell counts came from reference gene primer amplification. Some clones are missing from TCRdb's copy, which holds only in-frame ones; the method was immunoSEQ multiplex PCR. That table furnishes V, J and clone size, whereas the DNA furnished D and trimming. The table includes around 130,000 clones, more than 70% detected once. This entry belongs to a study of blood T cell repertoires in COVID-19. Study as a whole: Acute and convalescent COVID-19 specimens originated in the United States, Italy and Spain. Sources were T cells, B-cell-depleted T cells, or PBMCs; the material itself was cDNA or gDNA.

This CDR3 has 14 residues. V was clipped by 3 bases and J by 2 bases, with 10 bases between them. The germline V gene has CDR1 KGHSH and CDR2 LQKENI. The sequenced sample consisted of peripheral blood. The sequence was obtained from a man in his 60s with acute or convalescent COVID-19. The chain has TRBV18 and TRBJ2-5, with a possible D match to TRBD2 (6 bases). The CDR3 nucleotides are TGTGCCAGCTCACCTTCTAGCGCTCAAGAGACCCAGTACTTC. Translation gives CASSPSSAQETQYF. Full variable domain (rest looked up from reference TRBV18 and TRBJ2-5): NAGVMQNPRHLVRRRGQEARLRCSPMKGHSHVYWYRQLPEEGLKFMVYLQKENIIDESGMPKERFSAEFPKEGPSILRIQQVVRGDSAAYFCASSPSSAQETQYFGPGTRLLVL.